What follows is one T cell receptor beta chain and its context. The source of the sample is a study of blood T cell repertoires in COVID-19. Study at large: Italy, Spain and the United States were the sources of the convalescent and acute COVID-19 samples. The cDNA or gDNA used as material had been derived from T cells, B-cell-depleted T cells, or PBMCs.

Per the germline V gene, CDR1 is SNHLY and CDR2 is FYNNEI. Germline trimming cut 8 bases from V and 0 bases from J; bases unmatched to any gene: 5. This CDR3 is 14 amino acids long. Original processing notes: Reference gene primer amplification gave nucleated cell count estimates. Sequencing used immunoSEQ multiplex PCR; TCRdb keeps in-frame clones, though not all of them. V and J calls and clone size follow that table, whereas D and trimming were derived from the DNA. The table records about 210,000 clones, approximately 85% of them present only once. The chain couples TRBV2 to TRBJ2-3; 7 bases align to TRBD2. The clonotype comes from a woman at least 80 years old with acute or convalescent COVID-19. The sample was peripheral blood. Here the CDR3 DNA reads TGTGCCAGCGGCGGACTAGTGAGCACAGATACGCAGTATTTT. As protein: CASGGLVSTDTQYF.